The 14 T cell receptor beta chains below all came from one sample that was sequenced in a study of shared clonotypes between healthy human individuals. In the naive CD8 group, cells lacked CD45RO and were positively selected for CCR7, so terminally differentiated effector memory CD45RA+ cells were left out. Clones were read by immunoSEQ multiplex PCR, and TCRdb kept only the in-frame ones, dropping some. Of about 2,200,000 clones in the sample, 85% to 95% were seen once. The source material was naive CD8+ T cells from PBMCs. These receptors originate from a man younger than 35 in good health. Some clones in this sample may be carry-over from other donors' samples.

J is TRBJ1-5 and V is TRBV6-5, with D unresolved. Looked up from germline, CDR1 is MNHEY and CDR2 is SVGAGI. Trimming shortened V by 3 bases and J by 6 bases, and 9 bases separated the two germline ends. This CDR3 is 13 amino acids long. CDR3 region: CASSYNEGQPQHF. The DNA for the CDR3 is TGTGCCAGCAGTTATAATGAGGGTCAGCCCCAGCATTTT.

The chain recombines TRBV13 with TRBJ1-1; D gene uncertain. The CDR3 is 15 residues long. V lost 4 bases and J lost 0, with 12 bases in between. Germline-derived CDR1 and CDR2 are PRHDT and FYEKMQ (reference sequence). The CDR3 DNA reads TGTGCCAGCAGCTCACGCTTATGGCTGAACACTGAAGCTTTCTTT. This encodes CASSSRLWLNTEAFF.

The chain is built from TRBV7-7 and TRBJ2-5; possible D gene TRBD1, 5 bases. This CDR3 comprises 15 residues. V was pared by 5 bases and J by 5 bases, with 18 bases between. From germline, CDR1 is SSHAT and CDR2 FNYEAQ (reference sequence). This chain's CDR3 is CASSVDLGALETQYF. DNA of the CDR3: TGTGCCAGCAGCGTCGATCTAGGGGCTTTGGAGACCCAGTACTTC. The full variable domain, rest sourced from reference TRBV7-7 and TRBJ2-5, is GAGVSQSPRYKVTKRGQDVTLRCDPISSHATLYWYQQALGQGPEFLTYFNYEAQPDKSGLPSDRFSAERPEGSISTLTIQRTEQRDSAMYRCASSVDLGALETQYFGPGTRLLVL.

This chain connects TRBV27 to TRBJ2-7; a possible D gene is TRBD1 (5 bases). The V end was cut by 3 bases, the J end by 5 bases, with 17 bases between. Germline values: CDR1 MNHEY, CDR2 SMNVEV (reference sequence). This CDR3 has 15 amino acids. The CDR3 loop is CASSLYGQGFHEQYF. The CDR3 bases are TGTGCCAGCAGTTTGTATGGGCAGGGATTCCACGAGCAGTACTTC.

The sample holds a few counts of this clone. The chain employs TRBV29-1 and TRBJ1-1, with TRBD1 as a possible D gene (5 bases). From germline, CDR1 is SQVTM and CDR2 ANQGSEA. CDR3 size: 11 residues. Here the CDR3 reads CLYTGNTEAFF. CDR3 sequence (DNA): TGCCTTTATACAGGGAACACTGAAGCTTTCTTT.

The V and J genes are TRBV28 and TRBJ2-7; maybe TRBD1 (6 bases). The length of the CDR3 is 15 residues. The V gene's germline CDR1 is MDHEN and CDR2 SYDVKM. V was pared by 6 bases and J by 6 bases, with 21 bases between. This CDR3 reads CASRTQQGTGLEQYF. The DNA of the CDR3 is TGTGCCAGCAGGACCCAACAGGGAACAGGACTCGAGCAGTACTTC.

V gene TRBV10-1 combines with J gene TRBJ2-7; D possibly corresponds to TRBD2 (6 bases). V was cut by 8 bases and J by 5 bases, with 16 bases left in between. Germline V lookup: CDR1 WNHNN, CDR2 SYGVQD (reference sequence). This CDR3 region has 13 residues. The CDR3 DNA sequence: TGCGCCAGCGGGGGGACGGACCTGAACGAGCAGTACTTC. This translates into CASGGTDLNEQYF.

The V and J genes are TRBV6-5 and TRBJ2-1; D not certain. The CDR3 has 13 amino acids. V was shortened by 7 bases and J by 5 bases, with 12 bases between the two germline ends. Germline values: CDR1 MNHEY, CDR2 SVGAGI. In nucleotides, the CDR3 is TGTGCCAGCAACCCGAGAGGAGACAATGAGCAGTTCTTC. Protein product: CASNPRGDNEQFF.

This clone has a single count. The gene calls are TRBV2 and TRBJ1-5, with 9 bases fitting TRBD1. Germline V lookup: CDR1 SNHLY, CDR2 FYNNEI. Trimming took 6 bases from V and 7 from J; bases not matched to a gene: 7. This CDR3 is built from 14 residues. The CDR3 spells CASSPDRGRQPQHF. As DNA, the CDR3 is TGTGCCAGCAGCCCGGACAGGGGCAGGCAGCCCCAGCATTTT.

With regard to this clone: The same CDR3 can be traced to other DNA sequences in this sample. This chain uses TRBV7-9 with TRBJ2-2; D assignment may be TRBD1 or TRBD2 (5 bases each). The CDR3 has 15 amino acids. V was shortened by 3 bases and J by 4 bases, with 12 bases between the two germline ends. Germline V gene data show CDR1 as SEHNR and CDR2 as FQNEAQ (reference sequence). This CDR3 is CASSLGQGVTGELFF. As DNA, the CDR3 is TGTGCCAGCAGCTTGGGTCAGGGAGTCACCGGGGAGCTGTTTTTT.

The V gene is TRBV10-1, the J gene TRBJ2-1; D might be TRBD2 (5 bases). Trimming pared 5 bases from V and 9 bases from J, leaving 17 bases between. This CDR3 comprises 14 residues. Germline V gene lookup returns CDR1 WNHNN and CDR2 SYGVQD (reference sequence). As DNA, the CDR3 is TGCGCCAGCAGTACGTCTAGCTCAACGGGTGAGCAGTTCTTC. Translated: CASSTSSSTGEQFF.

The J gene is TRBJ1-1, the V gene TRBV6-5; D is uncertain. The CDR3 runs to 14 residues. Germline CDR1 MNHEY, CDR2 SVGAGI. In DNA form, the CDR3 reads TGTGCGGTCGGGGAAGGATTTTTGAACACTGAAGCTTTCTTT. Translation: CAVGEGFLNTEAFF.

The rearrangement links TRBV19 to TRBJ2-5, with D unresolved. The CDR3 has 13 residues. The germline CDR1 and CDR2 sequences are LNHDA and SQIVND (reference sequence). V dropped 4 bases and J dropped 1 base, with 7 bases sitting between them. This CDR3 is CASSTWTQETQYF. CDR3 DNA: TGTGCCAGTAGTACTTGGACCCAAGAGACCCAGTACTTC.

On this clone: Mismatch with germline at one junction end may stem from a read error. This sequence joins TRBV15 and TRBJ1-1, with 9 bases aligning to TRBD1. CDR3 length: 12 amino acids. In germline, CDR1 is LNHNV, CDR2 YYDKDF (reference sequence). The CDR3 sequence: CATSKGGTGGGW. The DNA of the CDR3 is TGTGCCACCAGCAAAGGAGGAACAGGGGGCGGCTGG.